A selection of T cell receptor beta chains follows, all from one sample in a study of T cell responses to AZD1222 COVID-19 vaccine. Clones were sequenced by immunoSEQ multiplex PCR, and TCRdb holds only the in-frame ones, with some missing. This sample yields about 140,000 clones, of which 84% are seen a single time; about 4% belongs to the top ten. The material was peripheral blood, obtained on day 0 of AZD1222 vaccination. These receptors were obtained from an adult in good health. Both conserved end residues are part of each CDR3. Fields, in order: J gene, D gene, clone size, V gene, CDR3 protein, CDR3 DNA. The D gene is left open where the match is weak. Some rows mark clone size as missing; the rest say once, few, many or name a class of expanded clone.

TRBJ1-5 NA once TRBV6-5 CASSFGRLNQPQHF TGTGCCAGCAGTTTTGGGAGACTGAATCAGCCCCAGCATTTT
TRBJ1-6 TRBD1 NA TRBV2 CASGTDNSPLHF TGTGCCAGCGGGACAGATAATTCACCCCTCCACTTT
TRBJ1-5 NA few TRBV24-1 CATSDDVGGNSNQPQHF TGTGCCACCAGTGATGATGTGGGGGGAAATAGCAATCAGCCCCAGCATTTT
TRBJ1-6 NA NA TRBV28 CASSSTSGSYNSPLHF TGTGCCAGCAGTTCTACCAGTGGATCCTATAATTCACCCCTCCACTTT
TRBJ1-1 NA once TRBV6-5 CASSAFTTGTEAFF TGTGCCAGCAGCGCTTTTACCACGGGCACTGAAGCTTTCTTT
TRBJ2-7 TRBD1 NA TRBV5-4 CASSRIGTGVSGYEQYF TGTGCCAGCAGCCGGATAGGGACAGGGGTTAGCGGCTACGAGCAGTACTTC
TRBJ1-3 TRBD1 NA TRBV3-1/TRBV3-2 CASSPGTAGNTIYF TGTGCCAGCAGCCCAGGGACAGCTGGAAACACCATATATTTT
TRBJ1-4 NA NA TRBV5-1 CASSLTLGGSEKLFF TGCGCCAGCAGCTTGACGCTAGGGGGAAGTGAAAAACTGTTTTTT
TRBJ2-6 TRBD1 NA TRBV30 CAWGLDRGTGANVLTF TGTGCCTGGGGACTAGACAGGGGGACTGGGGCCAACGTCCTGACTTTC
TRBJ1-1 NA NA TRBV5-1 CASSTAGQNTEAFF TGCGCCAGCAGCACCGCCGGACAGAACACTGAAGCTTTCTTT
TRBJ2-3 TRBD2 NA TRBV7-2 CASSWAGGPSTDTQYF TGTGCCAGCAGCTGGGCGGGGGGCCCTAGCACAGATACGCAGTATTTT
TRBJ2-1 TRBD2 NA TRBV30 CAWTRGASYNEQFF TGTGCCTGGACGCGGGGGGCCTCCTACAATGAGCAGTTCTTC
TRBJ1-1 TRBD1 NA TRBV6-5 CASRTGMNTEAFF TGTGCCAGCCGGACAGGGATGAACACTGAAGCTTTCTTT
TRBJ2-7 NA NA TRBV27 CASRAGGYEQYF TGTGCCAGCAGGGCCGGAGGCTACGAGCAGTACTTC
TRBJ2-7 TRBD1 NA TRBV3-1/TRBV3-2 CASRGTGGSYEQYF TGTGCCAGCAGAGGGACAGGGGGGTCCTACGAGCAGTACTTC
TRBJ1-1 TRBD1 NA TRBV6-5 CASREGQGGTEAFF TGTGCCAGCAGGGAGGGACAGGGGGGCACTGAAGCTTTCTTT
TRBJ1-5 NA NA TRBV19 CASSKERRFSNQPQHF TGTGCCAGTAGTAAAGAGAGACGGTTTAGCAATCAGCCCCAGCATTTT
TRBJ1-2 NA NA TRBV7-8 CASSLADGSYGYTF TGTGCCAGCAGCCTCGCGGACGGTTCCTATGGCTACACCTTC
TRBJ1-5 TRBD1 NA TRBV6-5 CASSGTGGINQPQHF TGTGCCAGCAGCGGGACAGGGGGCATCAATCAGCCCCAGCATTTT
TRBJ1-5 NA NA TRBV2 CASSQGSNQPQHF TGTGCCAGCTCTCAGGGGAGCAATCAGCCCCAGCATTTT